This T cell receptor beta chain comes out of a study of CD8+CD57+ T cells in acquired aplastic anemia (dated 2018 in TCRdb). A note on the overall study: Extracted DNA from sorted CD4+ and CD8+ cells averaged around 3.3 ug, ranging from roughly 0.19 to 27.4 ug. For healthy donor samples, the average read count was around 9.8 million for CD4+ cells and 11 million to 13 million for CD8+ cells.

This clonotype was observed at least ten times. Its binding antigen is unknown. A much more abundant neighbour one base away suggests this may be a read error. The study deep-sequenced TCR repertoires of sorted CD4+ and CD8+ blood T cells from severe aplastic anemia patients and healthy subjects. Ficoll-Paque density gradient centrifugation was used to isolate peripheral blood mononuclear cells. CD4+ and CD8+ T cells were sorted by FACS or magnetic beads before DNA extraction. What the research found in general, with its limitations: Patients and healthy controls showed no significant difference in CD8+ Simpson's diversity (P=0.060). About 29 CD8+ CDR3 sequences were found to be shared between patients and controls, but these sequences appeared to be highly expressed in patients and within the immunodominant clones of the patients.

Profiling of TCR beta VDJ combinations and CDR3 sequences used genomic DNA as the template. An Illumina HiSeq 2000 was used for TCR repertoire sequencing. As for the original processing: Repertoires were assessed using TRBV/TRBJ rearrangement plots, CDR3 size and DJ length profiles, and Simpson's diversity index. The most abundant DNA sequence in the deep sequencing data was taken as the immunodominant clone. CDR3 amino acid sequences were screened for sharing across subjects and were compared with published repertoires and the VDJdb database. TCRdb itself trimmed the public reads at Q25 with fastp, ran MiXCR and retained productive beta chains. Every entry covers one CDR3 protein and lists the most common genes and DNA from its rows. The V and J calls come from TCRdb's annotation, not from the publication. This sample gives some 120,000 distinct CDR3 sequences in total; around 48% of them show up just once. The ten top clones hold roughly 2.7% of the sample.

The sample comprised sorted CD4+, CD8+, or CD8+CD57+ T cells (not recorded which) from PBMCs. The TCR was taken from a human donor in good health, serving as a control.

The DNA is TGCGCCAGCAGTAGCCTCGGGGACTACGGGCAGTACTTC. Translated, this gives CASSSLGDYGQYF. Rearrangement joined TRBV10-1 to TRBJ2-7, with 7 bases matching TRBD2. The germline V gene encodes CDR1 WNHNN and CDR2 SYGVQD (reference sequence). Including cysteine and phenylalanine, the CDR3 has 13 amino acids. The read is trimmed to its CDR3 DNA, 39 bases read in frame from base 1.